The clone carrying this TCR beta chain has only a few counts. This entry is derived from a study of cytomegalovirus exposure and HLA in healthy donors. The germline CDR1 and CDR2 sequences are SGHTA and FQGTGA. The V end was cut by 2 bases, the J end by 8 bases, with 12 bases between. The CDR3 extends over 13 amino acids. Primers: 60 Vbeta forward and 13 Jbeta reverse. The data were produced by immunoSEQ multiplex PCR, yet TCRdb's version contains in-frame clones alone and is incomplete. The profile shows 200,000 to 250,000 clones, approximately 82% of them singletons. The sequence was collected from a young man in good health and CMV-seronegative. This sequence joins TRBV7-3 and TRBJ1-2; a possible D gene is TRBD1 (5 bases). The source material was PBMCs. The CDR3 DNA follows: TGTGCCAGCAGCTTAGCAGGGTTCGGGGGCTACACCTTC. Protein: CASSLAGFGGYTF.